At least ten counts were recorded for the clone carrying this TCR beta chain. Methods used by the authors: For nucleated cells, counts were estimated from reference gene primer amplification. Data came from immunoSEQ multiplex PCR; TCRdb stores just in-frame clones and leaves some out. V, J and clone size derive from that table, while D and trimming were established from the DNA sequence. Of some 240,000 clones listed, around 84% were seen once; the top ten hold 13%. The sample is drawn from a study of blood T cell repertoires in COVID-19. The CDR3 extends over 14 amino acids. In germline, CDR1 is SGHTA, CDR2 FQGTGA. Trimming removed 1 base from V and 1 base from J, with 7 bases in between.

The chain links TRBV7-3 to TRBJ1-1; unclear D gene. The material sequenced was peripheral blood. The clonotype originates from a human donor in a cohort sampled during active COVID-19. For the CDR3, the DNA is TGTGCCAGCAGCTTAAGCGGCGGGAACACTGAAGCTTTCTTT. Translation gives CASSLSGGNTEAFF.